The rows below give T cell receptor beta chains drawn from one sample of a study of post-analysis software for immune sequencing data. TCRdb re-called the PCR reads through MiXCR, storing one row per CDR3 protein. The table lists 150,000 or so distinct CDR3 sequences, 35% to 40% of them singletons. The specimen comprised blood, sampled after autologous hematopoietic stem cell transplantation. These TCRs come from a girl aged 5 to 17 with multiple sclerosis. Each CDR3 is given with its conserved first and last residue. A D gene is named only where the DNA matches it firmly. Expanded clones get a size class; other rows say once, few or many, or leave the size out.

CASSSGKTEAFF	TGTGCCAGCAGTTCGGGTAAGACTGAAGCTTTCTTT	-	TRBJ1-1	TRBV28	-
CASSPASGRSAGELFF	TGTGCCAGCAGTCCCGCTAGCGGGAGATCGGCCGGGGAGCTGTTTTTT	-	TRBJ2-2	TRBV6-5	TRBD2
CASSQPWAAKGAGELFF	TGTGCCAGCAGCCAACCATGGGCAGCGAAAGGCGCCGGGGAGCTGTTTTTT	-	TRBJ2-2	TRBV11-1	-
CASSQPGEPPHF	TGTGCCAGCAGCCAGCCGGGGGAACCCCCCCACTTT	-	TRBJ1-6	TRBV3-1	-
CASSQGDWPGNYEQYF	TGTGCCAGCAGCCAAGGGGATTGGCCCGGCAACTACGAGCAGTACTTC	-	TRBJ2-7	TRBV3-1	-
CASAAGPIDGYTF	TGTGCCAGCGCCGCAGGTCCTATCGATGGCTACACCTTC	few	TRBJ1-2	TRBV12-3/TRBV12-4	-
CSASPESTDTQYF	TGCAGTGCTAGCCCGGAGAGCACAGATACGCAGTATTTT	few	TRBJ2-3	TRBV20-1	-
CSARTGGGYEQYF	TGCAGCGCCCGGACAGGAGGCGGCTACGAGCAGTACTTC	few	TRBJ2-7	TRBV29-1	TRBD1
CASSLAQNTIYF	TGTGCCAGCAGCTTGGCCCAAAACACCATATATTTT	-	TRBJ1-3	TRBV5-6	-
CASSLESLRDEQFF	TGTGCCAGCAGCTTAGAATCTCTGCGCGACGAGCAGTTCTTC	-	TRBJ2-1	TRBV7-2	-
CAIRIADRGNSPLHF	TGTGCCATCAGGATCGCGGACAGGGGCAATTCACCCCTCCACTTT	many	TRBJ1-6	TRBV10-3	TRBD1
CASSLGASPRYGYTF	TGTGCCAGCAGCTTAGGAGCCTCTCCTCGGTATGGCTACACCTTC	-	TRBJ1-2	TRBV7-9	-
CASSPLRRDSSYEQYF	TGTGCCAGCAGCCCCCTTAGAAGGGATTCATCCTACGAGCAGTACTTC	-	TRBJ2-7	TRBV11-2	-
CASQGTDTDTQYF	TGTGCCAGCCAAGGGACAGACACAGATACGCAGTATTTT	-	TRBJ2-3	TRBV6-6	TRBD1
CASSGGTVSTYEQYF	TGCGCCAGCAGCGGAGGGACCGTATCTACCTACGAGCAGTACTTC	few	TRBJ2-7	TRBV5-1	-
CASSLGQASYEQYF	TGTGCCAGCAGCTTAGGGCAGGCGTCCTACGAGCAGTACTTC	-	TRBJ2-7	TRBV7-9	-
CASSPNVAGGNNEQFF	TGTGCCAGCTCACCCAACGTAGCGGGAGGAAACAATGAGCAGTTCTTC	few	TRBJ2-1	TRBV25-1	TRBD2
CASSPHDRSFGGGNNEQFF	TGTGCCAGCAGTCCACATGACAGGTCCTTCGGCGGGGGGAACAATGAGCAGTTCTTC	-	TRBJ2-1	TRBV28	TRBD2
CASSQDVGAYNEQFF	TGTGCCAGCAGCCAAGATGTAGGAGCCTACAATGAGCAGTTCTTC	-	TRBJ2-1	TRBV3-1	-
CASSLWGYVNYGYTF	TGTGCCAGCAGCTTATGGGGGTACGTTAACTATGGCTACACCTTC	few	TRBJ1-2	TRBV13	-
CSARDRTAGEQYF	TGCAGTGCTAGAGATCGGACGGCGGGCGAGCAGTACTTC	-	TRBJ2-7	TRBV20-1	-
CSARDIRPRKGKNIQYF	TGCAGTGCTAGAGATATTAGGCCTCGAAAGGGCAAAAACATTCAGTACTTC	-	TRBJ2-4	TRBV20-1	-
CASSPPTGAANEQFF	TGTGCCAGCAGCCCTCCGACAGGGGCCGCAAATGAGCAGTTCTTC	-	TRBJ2-1	TRBV7-9	TRBD1
CASSLVLAGGPHEQFF	TGCGCCAGCAGCTTGGTCCTAGCGGGGGGGCCCCATGAGCAGTTCTTC	few	TRBJ2-1	TRBV5-1	TRBD2
CASSIIWSSSYNEQFF	TGTGCCAGTAGTATAATCTGGTCGAGCTCCTACAATGAGCAGTTCTTC	-	TRBJ2-1	TRBV19	-
CSARLTSAETQYF	TGCAGTGCTAGACTGACTAGTGCCGAGACCCAGTACTTC	many	TRBJ2-5	TRBV20-1	-
CARSGGGYTF	TGTGCCAGAAGTGGGGGCGGCTACACCTTC	-	TRBJ1-2	TRBV28	-
CAISANQLTNTGELFF	TGTGCCATCAGTGCTAATCAACTAACGAACACCGGGGAGCTGTTTTTT	few	TRBJ2-2	TRBV10-3	-
CASSPYYTNYEQYF	TGTGCCAGCAGCCCTTATTACACCAACTACGAGCAGTACTTC	few	TRBJ2-7	TRBV11-2	-
CSVSSRVISYNEQFF	TGCAGCGTTTCCAGTCGGGTTATCTCCTACAATGAGCAGTTCTTC	-	TRBJ2-1	TRBV29-1	-
CSVSTAGLGLNEQYF	TGCAGCGTCTCAACTGCGGGACTAGGGCTTAACGAGCAGTACTTC	-	TRBJ2-7	TRBV29-1	TRBD2
CATTSGYPGELFF	TGTGCCACCACGTCGGGCTACCCCGGGGAGCTGTTTTTT	few	TRBJ2-2	TRBV12-3/TRBV12-4	-
CATSGRDNTEAFF	TGTGCCACCAGCGGTCGGGACAACACTGAAGCTTTCTTT	-	TRBJ1-1	TRBV6-5	-
CASSSAGISGANVLTF	TGCGCCAGCAGCTCGGCAGGGATCTCTGGGGCCAACGTCCTGACTTTC	few	TRBJ2-6	TRBV5-1	-
CASSLTGTGDTEAFF	TGTGCCAGCAGCTTAACCGGGACAGGGGACACTGAAGCTTTCTTT	few	TRBJ1-1	TRBV6-6	TRBD1
CASSFFGSTDTQYF	TGTGCCAGCAGTTTTTTCGGTAGCACAGATACGCAGTATTTT	many	TRBJ2-3	TRBV12-3/TRBV12-4	-
CASSTRQPGQGEGTEAFF	TGTGCCAGCAGTACCCGACAACCCGGACAGGGTGAGGGAACTGAAGCTTTCTTT	few	TRBJ1-1	TRBV12-3/TRBV12-4	TRBD1
CASSLFRVGYEQYF	TGTGCCAGCAGTTTATTTCGGGTGGGGTACGAGCAGTACTTC	-	TRBJ2-7	TRBV27	-
CASSSFKGRPQKPQHF	TGTGCCAGCAGCTCGTTTAAAGGGCGGCCTCAAAAGCCCCAGCATTTT	-	TRBJ1-5	TRBV5-8	-
CSVEETNYEQYF	TGCAGCGTTGAGGAGACTAACTACGAGCAGTACTTC	few	TRBJ2-7	TRBV29-1	-
CASSATGTSTDTQYF	TGTGCCAGCAGCGCGACAGGAACTAGCACAGATACGCAGTATTTT	few	TRBJ2-3	TRBV7-3	-
CSARVTDTQYF	TGCAGTGCTAGAGTAACAGATACGCAGTATTTT	-	TRBJ2-3	TRBV20-1	-
CASSPTSTANYGYTF	TGTGCCAGCAGCCCTACATCGACCGCTAACTATGGCTACACCTTC	-	TRBJ1-2	TRBV7-8	-
CSARGPQLSGRHYEQYF	TGCAGTGCTAGAGGACCCCAGCTGAGCGGGAGGCACTACGAGCAGTACTTC	many	TRBJ2-7	TRBV20-1	TRBD2
CASSVGRSGSYEQFF	TGTGCTAGCAGCGTCGGGCGTAGCGGGAGCTATGAGCAGTTCTTC	-	TRBJ2-1	TRBV7-7	TRBD2
CASSQDTGQLNTEAFF	TGTGCCAGCAGCCAAGATACTGGACAGTTGAACACTGAAGCTTTCTTT	few	TRBJ1-1	TRBV3-1	-
CASNHRGNYGYTF	TGTGCCAGCAATCACAGGGGAAACTATGGCTACACCTTC	-	TRBJ1-2	TRBV13	TRBD1
CASSSVIGQGKGSGANVLTF	TGTGCCAGCAGTTCTGTAATTGGACAGGGTAAAGGTTCTGGGGCCAACGTCCTGACTTTC	-	TRBJ2-6	TRBV28	TRBD1
CTPNGGNSPLHF	TGCACCCCCAACGGGGGGAATTCACCCCTCCACTTT	-	TRBJ1-6	TRBV20-1	-
CASSLGTSEAFF	TGCGCCAGCAGCCTCGGAACTTCTGAAGCTTTCTTT	many	TRBJ1-1	TRBV5-1	-
CASSVTGDKYTDTQYF	TGTGCCAGCAGTGTAACGGGAGACAAATACACAGATACGCAGTATTTT	few	TRBJ2-3	TRBV2	-
CASRSPGKTERGGYTF	TGTGCCAGCAGATCTCCCGGGAAAACAGAAAGGGGTGGCTACACCTTC	few	TRBJ1-2	TRBV7-2	-
CSVQTGDYGYTF	TGCAGCGTTCAAACAGGGGACTATGGCTACACCTTC	few	TRBJ1-2	TRBV29-1	TRBD1
CASSPSGNYNEQFF	TGTGCCAGTTCACCTAGCGGGAACTACAATGAGCAGTTCTTC	-	TRBJ2-1	TRBV25-1	TRBD2
CAWRDQASPLHF	TGTGCTTGGAGGGACCAGGCTTCACCCCTCCACTTT	-	TRBJ1-6	TRBV30	-
CASSRRTSGMEPGYNEQFF	TGTGCCAGCAGCCGGCGGACTAGCGGGATGGAACCGGGGTACAATGAGCAGTTCTTC	-	TRBJ2-1	TRBV7-9	TRBD2
CASSQAKGYYGYTF	TGCGCCAGCAGCCAAGCCAAAGGGTACTATGGCTACACCTTC	-	TRBJ1-2	TRBV4-3	-
CASSLARAAQPQHF	TGTGCCAGCAGCTTAGCAAGGGCGGCTCAGCCCCAGCATTTT	-	TRBJ1-5	TRBV7-2	-
CASSQDPGGQLWVTQYF	TGTGCCAGCAGCCAAGATCCGGGAGGCCAGCTTTGGGTGACCCAGTACTTC	few	TRBJ2-5	TRBV3-1	TRBD2